Below, 4 T cell receptor beta chains from the same sample are listed, as sequenced in a study of T cells in localized non-small cell lung cancer. The data were produced by immunoSEQ multiplex PCR, yet TCRdb's version contains in-frame clones alone and is incomplete. The profile shows fewer than 6,000 clones, around 27% of them singletons. The sample here was lung tumor tissue, taken before any cancer treatment. Every receptor here comes from a man between 40 and 70 years old with stage II lung adenocarcinoma.

A few counts support this clone. The rearrangement uses TRBV11-3 and TRBJ1-5; D call uncertain. Between the trimmed V and J ends, which lost 1 base and 3 bases, there was a span of 7 bases. CDR3 length equals 14 residues. Per germline, CDR1 SGHNT and CDR2 YENEEA. The CDR3 here is CASSLGRTNQPQHF. DNA of the CDR3: TGTGCCAGCAGCTTAGGCCGTACCAATCAGCCCCAGCATTTT.

Sample share makes this clone medium-sized (0.01 to 0.1%). The chain employs TRBV11-3 and TRBJ2-7, with D perhaps matching TRBD1 or TRBD2 (5 bases each). Trimming removed 2 bases from V and 5 bases from J, with 13 bases in between. CDR1 and CDR2 from the germline V gene are SGHNT and YENEEA. The CDR3 is 14 residues long. Here the CDR3 DNA reads TGTGCCAGCAGCTTACTCGGGGCGGCCCACGAGCAGTACTTC. Protein product: CASSLLGAAHEQYF.

CDR3 in DNA: TGTGCCAGCAGTTTAACCGGGACAGGGAGCGAAGAGACCCAGTACTTC. Translating it yields CASSLTGTGSEETQYF. The chain uses TRBV28 and TRBJ2-5; 9 bases line up with TRBD1. V dropped 2 bases and J dropped 3; count of bases not matched to a gene: 7. There are 16 residues in the CDR3. The V gene's germline CDR1 is MDHEN and CDR2 SYDVKM.

The chain has TRBV11-3 and TRBJ2-7, with TRBD2 matching 7 bases. Germline V gene lookup returns CDR1 SGHNT and CDR2 YENEEA. After removal of 5 bases from V and 3 bases from J, the junction contained 10 bases not matched to a gene. The CDR3 consists of 15 residues. The CDR3 DNA reads as TGTGCCAGCAGCGCTGGACTAGGAGTGAGCTACGAGCAGTACTTC. Translating gives CASSAGLGVSYEQYF.